This passage covers 21 T cell receptor beta chains from one sample sequenced in a study of blood T cell repertoires in COVID-19. Clones were sequenced by immunoSEQ multiplex PCR, and TCRdb holds only the in-frame ones, with some missing. The repertoire holds fewer than 150,000 clones, with under 85% as singletons. The sequencing input was peripheral blood. These receptors all stem from a human donor in a cohort sampled during active COVID-19.

The V call is TRBV29-1, the J call TRBJ2-7, with D possibly TRBD1 on 6 matching bases. CDR1 and CDR2 (germline): SQVTM, ANQGSEA. CDR3 length: 13 amino acids. Deletions cut 7 bases from V and 5 bases from J, with 18 bases between. Here the CDR3 reads CSATRGNEDEQYF. The CDR3 nucleotides are TGCAGCGCCACGAGGGGGAACGAGGACGAGCAGTACTTC.

The J gene is TRBJ2-1, the V gene TRBV7-2; 9 bases match TRBD2. The CDR3 consists of 19 residues. V trimming: 4 bases; J trimming: 6 bases; junction bases outside the gene matches: 19. Germline CDR1 SGHTA, CDR2 FQGNSA. The CDR3 loop is CASSSKGGGADHPLNEQFF. For the CDR3, the DNA is TGTGCCAGCAGCTCAAAGGGCGGGGGGGCCGACCACCCCCTCAATGAGCAGTTCTTC.

The J gene is TRBJ1-3, the V gene TRBV5-1, with 8 bases fitting TRBD1. Per germline, CDR1 SGHRS and CDR2 YFSETQ. There are 14 residues in the CDR3. After removal of 4 bases from V and 2 bases from J, the junction contained 2 bases not matched to a gene. CDR3 residues: CASSPGGTGNTIYF. CDR3 nucleotide sequence: TGCGCCAGCAGCCCAGGGGGCACTGGAAACACCATATATTTT. Complete variable domain (other parts from reference TRBV5-1 and TRBJ1-3): KAGVTQTPRYLIKTRGQQVTLSCSPISGHRSVSWYQQTPGQGLQFLFEYFSETQRNKGNFPGRFSGRQFSNSRSEMNVSTLELGDSALYLCASSPGGTGNTIYFGEGSWLTVV.

V is TRBV18 and J is TRBJ2-5, with a tentative D call TRBD2 (6 bases). Germline V gives CDR1 KGHSH, CDR2 LQKENI. V dropped 3 bases and J dropped 4 bases, with 12 bases sitting between them. The CDR3 is made up of 14 amino acids. CDR3 amino acids: CASSPTAGGETQYF. The CDR3 DNA reads as TGTGCCAGCTCACCGACAGCGGGTGGAGAGACCCAGTACTTC.

Of note for this clone: This same CDR3 is encoded by further DNA sequences in the sample. The rearrangement joins TRBV19 to TRBJ2-5; 8 bases line up with TRBD1. From germline, CDR1 is LNHDA and CDR2 SQIVND (reference sequence). This CDR3 contains 14 residues. The trim removed 3 bases at V and 5 bases at J, leaving 5 bases unmatched. This CDR3 is CASSIQGAGETQYF. CDR3 DNA sequence: TGTGCCAGTAGTATCCAGGGGGCAGGCGAGACCCAGTACTTC.

The table lists this clone with a few counts. The J gene is TRBJ1-1, the V gene TRBV6-5, with a possible D match to TRBD1 (5 bases). V was clipped by 4 bases and J by 5 bases, with 11 bases between them. The CDR3 runs to 13 residues. Germline CDR1 is MNHEY and CDR2 is SVGAGI. CDR3 DNA sequence: TGTGCCAGCAGTTTTCAGGGAAAGACTGAAGCTTTCTTT. This codes for CASSFQGKTEAFF.

This clone has a handful of counts. This chain joins TRBV4-3 and TRBJ1-2; D possibly corresponds to TRBD1 (5 bases). CDR1 LGHNA and CDR2 YSLEER come from the germline V gene. Trimming cost V 1 base and J 3 bases, with 9 bases left between them. The CDR3 runs 14 residues. CDR3 region: CASSQVGAHYGYTF. The CDR3 coding sequence is TGCGCCAGCAGCCAAGTTGGGGCACACTATGGCTACACCTTC.

The rearrangement joins TRBV19 to TRBJ2-7; perhaps TRBD1 as D (6 bases). CDR1 is LNHDA, CDR2 SQIVND, per germline (reference sequence). The length of the CDR3 is 14 residues. With 5 bases removed from V and 1 base from J, the gap between germline ends came to 12 bases. The CDR3 spells CASSPLTGSYEQYF. CDR3 nucleotides: TGTGCCAGTAGTCCCTTGACAGGTTCCTACGAGCAGTACTTC.

This clone was recorded many times. This chain connects TRBV9 to TRBJ1-6; 9 bases are a match to TRBD1. Germline CDR1 SGDLS, CDR2 YYNGEE. Trimming removed 0 bases from V and 7 bases from J; junction bases left unmatched: 8. The CDR3 is 17 amino acids. The DNA for the CDR3 is TGTGCCAGCAGCGTAGACACCGGGACAGGGTACAATTCACCCCTCCACTTT. This gives the protein CASSVDTGTGYNSPLHF.

The chain couples TRBV9 to TRBJ1-6; D perhaps matches TRBD1 (5 bases). Trimming left V 3 bases short and J 9 bases short, with 13 bases between. The germline gives CDR1 SGDLS, CDR2 YYNGEE. CDR3 size: 14 residues. CDR3 in amino acids: CASSGGVGTSPLHF. CDR3 coding DNA: TGTGCCAGCAGCGGGGGCGTGGGTACTTCACCCCTCCACTTT.

Concerning this clone: The sample has other DNA sequences that encode this CDR3 too. This chain joins TRBV7-2 and TRBJ2-5, with D maybe TRBD2 (6 bases). V was trimmed by 1 base and J by 4 bases, leaving 13 bases between them. CDR3 size: 15 residues. The germline CDR1 and CDR2 sequences are SGHTA and FQGNSA. The CDR3 DNA reads as TGTGCCAGCAGCTTAGGGCGGGGTTTGGTAGAGACCCAGTACTTC. Translation: CASSLGRGLVETQYF.

The CDR3 DNA reads as TGTGCCAGCAGCTTGGGAGGGGGGGCCGACTACGAGCAGTACTTC. Its translation: CASSLGGGADYEQYF. V usage is TRBV5-4 and J usage is TRBJ2-7; weak D call: TRBD2 (7 bases). This CDR3 comprises 15 residues. Trimming removed 0 bases at V and 3 bases at J, with 13 bases between. Germline V lookup: CDR1 SGHNT, CDR2 YYREEE (reference sequence).

The CDR3 loop reads CASSEISGGRQPQHF. Here the CDR3 DNA reads TGTGCCAGCAGTGAAATATCAGGGGGCAGGCAGCCCCAGCATTTT. V usage is TRBV6-1 and J usage is TRBJ1-5, with 8 bases identical to TRBD1. This CDR3 spans 15 amino acids. Trimming removed 2 bases from V and 7 bases from J; junction bases left unmatched: 7. Germline assignment: CDR1 MNHNS and CDR2 SASEGT.

The genes are TRBV5-1 and TRBJ1-1, with 8 bases that match TRBD1. Germline-derived CDR1 and CDR2 are SGHRS and YFSETQ. V lost 0 bases to trimming and J lost 11 bases; unmatched junction nucleotides: 12. There are 15 residues in the CDR3. The CDR3 protein is CASSLDHRGVDGAFF. DNA for the CDR3: TGCGCCAGCAGCTTGGATCACAGGGGGGTTGATGGGGCTTTCTTT.

The genes are TRBV2 and TRBJ2-3, with 7 nucleotides matching TRBD1. Germline V gives CDR1 SNHLY, CDR2 FYNNEI. V lost 0 bases, J lost 10 bases, and 4 bases stayed unmatched. There are 13 residues in the CDR3. The CDR3 sequence: CASSEANRGAQYF. The CDR3 nucleotides are TGTGCCAGCAGTGAAGCGAACAGGGGCGCGCAGTATTTT.

This clone has a handful of counts. The rearrangement uses TRBV7-3 and TRBJ2-1; 8 nucleotides line up with TRBD2. The V and J ends lost 0 bases and 10 bases, in that order; junction bases with no gene match: 5. The CDR3 runs to 14 residues. Germline V lookup: CDR1 SGHTA, CDR2 FQGTGA. CDR3 sequence: CASSLTSGAGEQFF. DNA of the CDR3: TGTGCCAGCAGCTTAACTAGCGGGGCGGGCGAGCAGTTCTTC.

The chain is built from TRBV20-1 and TRBJ1-2; D perhaps matches TRBD1 (5 bases). This CDR3 contains 12 residues. The germline CDR1 and CDR2 sequences are DFQATT and SNEGSKA (reference sequence). The V end lost 3 bases, the J end lost 5 bases, and 10 bases lay between the germline ends. CDR3 residues: CSASRSGYGYTF. The CDR3 DNA reads TGCAGTGCTAGTAGGTCAGGGTATGGCTACACCTTC.

This clone has only a few counts. The chain carries TRBV4-1 and TRBJ1-5, with TRBD1 matching 12 bases. The V segment lost 3 bases and the J segment 5 bases; nucleotides outside the gene matches: 11. CDR1 and CDR2 from the germline V gene are MGHRA and YSYEKL. This CDR3 has 18 residues. CDR3 region: CASSQPGDRGRRDQPQHF. The DNA of the CDR3 is TGCGCCAGCAGCCAGCCCGGGGACAGGGGGCGCCGGGATCAGCCCCAGCATTTT.

The rearrangement uses TRBV28 and TRBJ2-7, with D perhaps matching TRBD2 (5 bases). The V and J ends lost 2 bases and 7 bases respectively, with 9 bases between them. Germline V gene data show CDR1 as MDHEN and CDR2 as SYDVKM. This CDR3 contains 12 residues. The CDR3 reads CASSLRGLEQYF. In DNA, the CDR3 is TGTGCCAGCAGTTTACGAGGGTTAGAGCAGTACTTC.

This clone has a count of ten or more. The chain recombines TRBV30 with TRBJ2-5, with D maybe TRBD1 (5 bases). This CDR3 comprises 12 residues. The V gene's germline CDR1 is GTSNPN and CDR2 SVGIG (reference sequence). Trimming shortened V by 3 bases and J by 0 bases, and 5 bases separated the two germline ends. CDR3 in amino acids: CAWSRDQETQYF. The CDR3 DNA reads as TGTGCCTGGAGCAGGGACCAAGAGACCCAGTACTTC.

The chain combines TRBV9 with TRBJ1-1; unclear D gene. CDR3 length: 14 residues. The V and J ends lost 4 bases and 2 bases respectively, with 12 bases between them. Germline V gene lookup returns CDR1 SGDLS and CDR2 YYNGEE. The CDR3 bases are TGTGCCAGCAGCATGCTGACGGGAAACACTGAAGCTTTCTTT. This codes for CASSMLTGNTEAFF.